Below are 22 T cell receptor beta chains sequenced from a single sample in a study of T cell changes during pregnancy in multiple sclerosis. Clones were sequenced by immunoSEQ multiplex PCR, and TCRdb holds only the in-frame ones, with some missing. The sample holds 40,000 to 50,000 clones, 80% to 95% seen once. The sequenced sample was CD8+ T cells from peripheral blood mononuclear cells, obtained after pregnancy. All receptors derive from a female donor with multiple sclerosis, enrolled in a pregnancy study.

This clone was seen only once. This sequence joins TRBV9 and TRBJ2-1; a weak D match, TRBD2 (6 bases). The CDR3 is 15 amino acids. Trimming took off 2 bases at V and 7 bases at J, with 16 bases between the two ends. Germline V CDR1 and CDR2: SGDLS, YYNGEE. CDR3 nucleotides: TGTGCCAGCAGCGTCCAGGCTAGCGAGGGTAATGAGCAGTTCTTC. Translated, it gives CASSVQASEGNEQFF. The variable domain in full, with the rest retrieved from reference TRBV9 and TRBJ2-1, is DSGVTQTPKHLITATGQRVTLRCSPRSGDLSVYWYQQSLDQGLQFLIQYYNGEERAKGNILERFSAQQFPDLHSELNLSSLELGDSALYFCASSVQASEGNEQFFGPGTRLTVL.

The rearrangement links TRBV7-6 to TRBJ2-7; TRBD2 aligns across 8 bases. From germline, CDR1 is SGHVS and CDR2 FNYEAQ. V lost 5 bases and J lost 7; bases outside the gene matches: 7. CDR3 length: 13 residues. The CDR3 DNA reads as TGTGCCAGCAGCGCCGGGACTAGTGGAGAGCAGTACTTC. Its protein product is CASSAGTSGEQYF.

This clone was counted a single time. The chain employs TRBV11-2 and TRBJ2-1; TRBD1 agrees at 7 bases. Germline-derived CDR1 and CDR2 are SGHAT and FQNNGV. The junction had 15 bases not matched to a gene; V was cut back by 9 bases and J by 7 bases. The CDR3 spans 15 residues. CDR3 nucleotide sequence: TGTGCCAGTCCCCCCTCCCAGGGGGTTTCAAATGAGCAGTTCTTC. This sequence encodes CASPPSQGVSNEQFF.

The V and J genes are TRBV19 and TRBJ2-2, with TRBD2 matching over 9 bases. V lost 5 bases, J lost 7 bases, and 5 bases stayed unmatched. The CDR3 sequence is 14 residues long. Germline CDR1 reads LNHDA; CDR2 reads SQIVND (reference sequence). The CDR3 loop is CASSPGLAGGELFF. In DNA form, the CDR3 reads TGTGCCAGTAGTCCGGGACTAGCCGGCGGGGAGCTGTTTTTT.

CDR3 amino acids: CASSVGLAGVTGELFF. The CDR3 coding sequence is TGTGCCAGCAGCGTAGGACTAGCGGGAGTAACCGGGGAGCTGTTTTTT. This chain uses TRBV28 with TRBJ2-2; 13 bases are a match to TRBD2. The CDR3 loop spans 16 amino acids. Germline V gives CDR1 MDHEN, CDR2 SYDVKM. V lost 6 bases and J lost 5; bases outside the gene matches: 6.

The J gene is TRBJ1-3, the V gene TRBV10-3; 7 bases are shared with TRBD1. The CDR3 has 17 amino acids. V shed 2 bases, J shed 0 bases, and the junction held 7 bases outside the gene matches. CDR1 and CDR2 (germline): ENHRY, SYGVKD. CDR3 region: CAISERWDSHSGNTIYF. The CDR3 nucleotides are TGTGCCATCAGTGAGCGCTGGGACAGTCACTCTGGAAACACCATATATTTT.

CDR3 region: CASSENSGAGGGTDTQYF. Written as DNA, the CDR3 is TGTGCCAGCAGTGAAAACTCTGGAGCGGGGGGAGGGACAGATACGCAGTATTTT. The J gene is TRBJ2-3, the V gene TRBV6-1; TRBD2 matches 9 bases. The CDR3 length is 18 residues. After removal of 2 bases from V and 3 bases from J, the junction contained 12 bases not matched to a gene. Germline CDR1 MNHNS, CDR2 SASEGT.

The V call is TRBV5-1, the J call TRBJ2-7; 10 bases match TRBD1. Germline assignment: CDR1 SGHRS and CDR2 YFSETQ. This CDR3 is 16 amino acids long. V lost 4 bases to trimming and J lost 5 bases; unmatched junction nucleotides: 12. CDR3 sequence reads: CASSGENAGTGDEQYF. Here the CDR3 DNA reads TGCGCCAGCAGCGGAGAAAACGCCGGGACAGGGGACGAGCAGTACTTC.

This clone was seen only a few times. The rearrangement joins TRBV7-9 to TRBJ2-7, with D perhaps matching TRBD1 (6 bases). This CDR3 has 14 residues. The germline gives CDR1 SEHNR, CDR2 FQNEAQ (reference sequence). V dropped 1 base and J dropped 3 bases, with 10 bases sitting between them. DNA for the CDR3: TGTGCCAGCAGCTTAGGGGGGCAGTTCTACGAGCAGTACTTC. Amino acids: CASSLGGQFYEQYF.

The chain couples TRBV6-5 to TRBJ2-7, with 9 bases identical to TRBD1. The V gene's germline CDR1 is MNHEY and CDR2 SVGAGI. Trimming at V came to 6 bases and at J to 7 bases, leaving 10 bases not matched to a gene. The length of the CDR3 is 14 residues. The chain's CDR3 is CASRRQGEVWEQYF. Here the CDR3 DNA reads TGTGCCAGCAGACGACAGGGGGAAGTGTGGGAGCAGTACTTC.

This sequence joins TRBV4-3 and TRBJ2-5; tentatively, D is TRBD1 (5 bases). Germline V gene data show CDR1 as LGHNA and CDR2 as YSLEER. Trimming took 4 bases from V and 5 from J, leaving 14 bases between them. The CDR3 runs 14 residues. As DNA, the CDR3 is TGCGCCAGCAGCCGAGACAGCGCCGAGGAGACCCAGTACTTC. It codes for CASSRDSAEETQYF.

V and J are TRBV6-5 and TRBJ1-1; TRBD1 matches 11 bases. Germline lookup yields CDR1 MNHEY and CDR2 SVGAGI. J lost 5 bases, V lost 5 bases, and 7 bases had no gene match. The CDR3 has 15 residues. Written as DNA, the CDR3 is TGTGCCAGCAGTCCCGGGACAGGGGGGGAGACTGAAGCTTTCTTT. It specifies CASSPGTGGETEAFF.

This clone was detected once. J is TRBJ1-1 and V is TRBV6-1, with D uncertain. The CDR3 is made up of 11 amino acids. Germline V gives CDR1 MNHNS, CDR2 SASEGT. V gave up 9 bases and J gave up 7 bases, with 12 bases separating them. CDR3 coding DNA: TGTGCCAGTTTTCTAGCGGGTGAAGCTTTCTTT. Its translation: CASFLAGEAFF.

The genes are TRBV18 and TRBJ2-1; TRBD2 aligns across 13 bases. CDR3 length: 16 amino acids. The J segment lost 8 bases and the V segment lost 5 bases, leaving 9 bases of the junction unmatched. In germline, CDR1 is KGHSH, CDR2 LQKENI. The CDR3: CASSFLTSGRRDEQFF. In DNA form, the CDR3 reads TGTGCCAGCTCATTCCTGACTAGCGGGAGGCGGGATGAGCAGTTCTTC.

The chain links TRBV7-9 to TRBJ2-3; 8 positions match TRBD1. The V and J ends lost 4 bases and 1 base, in that order; junction bases with no gene match: 7. CDR1 is SEHNR, CDR2 FQNEAQ, per germline (reference sequence). CDR3 length equals 16 residues. The CDR3 sequence is CASSYPGGFGTDTQYF. The DNA of the CDR3 is TGTGCCAGCAGCTACCCAGGGGGCTTCGGCACAGATACGCAGTATTTT.

The gene calls are TRBV4-2 and TRBJ2-3; no definite D call. CDR3 length: 13 amino acids. Trimming removed 0 bases at V and 6 bases at J, with 7 bases between. In germline, CDR1 is LGHNA, CDR2 YNFKEQ. CDR3 sequence: CASSQETDDTQYF. The DNA for the CDR3 is TGTGCCAGCAGCCAAGAAACTGATGATACGCAGTATTTT.

In its sample, this clone was seen once. The rearrangement uses TRBV7-6 and TRBJ2-5; tentative D call: TRBD1 (6 bases). Between the trimmed V and J ends, which lost 5 bases and 3 bases, there was a span of 10 bases. CDR3 length equals 13 residues. CDR1 and CDR2 (germline): SGHVS, FNYEAQ. This CDR3 is CASSRSGEETQYF. The DNA for the CDR3 is TGTGCCAGCAGCAGATCAGGGGAAGAGACCCAGTACTTC. Combining the CDR3 with reference TRBV7-6 and TRBJ2-5 gives the whole variable domain GAGVSQSPRYKVTKRGQDVALRCDPISGHVSLYWYRQALGQGPEFLTYFNYEAQQDKSGLPNDRFSAERPEGSISTLTIQRTEQRDSAMYRCASSRSGEETQYFGPGTRLLVL.

The gene calls are TRBV11-2 and TRBJ2-1; D possibly corresponds to TRBD2 (6 bases). Per germline, CDR1 SGHAT and CDR2 FQNNGV. The CDR3 runs 14 residues. Trimming left V 3 bases short and J 4 bases short, with 10 bases between. In DNA, the CDR3 is TGTGCCAGCAGCTTCGGCGGGGATTACAATGAGCAGTTCTTC. Translating gives CASSFGGDYNEQFF.

The chain carries TRBV19 and TRBJ1-2; TRBD1 aligns across 7 bases. The junction had 13 bases not matched to a gene; V was cut back by 3 bases and J by 6 bases. The length of the CDR3 is 16 residues. Germline loops: CDR1 LNHDA, CDR2 SQIVND (reference sequence). The CDR3 sequence is CASSIWRGGAPDGYTF. The CDR3 DNA follows: TGTGCCAGTAGTATTTGGCGAGGGGGCGCACCAGATGGCTACACCTTC.

J is TRBJ1-1 and V is TRBV6-5; no clear D. This CDR3 region has 13 residues. The germline gives CDR1 MNHEY, CDR2 SVGAGI. The V end was cut by 7 bases, the J end by 5 bases, with 14 bases between. In nucleotides, the CDR3 is TGTGCCAGCATCTCACTTTTGAGGACTGAAGCTTTCTTT. It codes for CASISLLRTEAFF.

This chain uses TRBV15 with TRBJ2-1; D perhaps matches TRBD2 (5 bases). Germline V gene data show CDR1 as LNHNV and CDR2 as YYDKDF (reference sequence). This CDR3 spans 16 amino acids. V shed 0 bases and J shed 3 bases, with 12 bases lying between them. CDR3 sequence: CATSRDTSGGYNEQFF. The CDR3 nucleotides read TGTGCCACCAGCAGAGATACGAGCGGAGGCTACAATGAGCAGTTCTTC.

The CDR3 nucleotides are TGTGCCAGCAGCTCTCCCTCATTCGGGGTTAGCTCCTACGAGCAGTACTTC. It specifies CASSSPSFGVSSYEQYF. The chain carries TRBV7-9 and TRBJ2-7; possibly TRBD2 for D (5 bases). Germline CDR1 reads SEHNR; CDR2 reads FQNEAQ (reference sequence). V dropped 4 bases and J dropped 0 bases, with 19 bases sitting between them. This CDR3 is built from 17 residues.